One sample yielded the 17 T cell receptor beta chains listed below, sequenced in a study of control samples from healthy donors and cancer patients. Some clones are missing from TCRdb's copy, which holds only in-frame ones; the method was immunoSEQ multiplex PCR. The sample shows around 90,000 clones, approximately 81% of them seen only once. Sequencing used blood. The receptors come from a middle-aged woman in good health.

The V call is TRBV7-2, the J call TRBJ2-1; 7 nucleotides agree with TRBD2. Losses at the gene ends were 8 bases for V and 5 bases for J; bases not matched to a gene: 9. CDR1 is SGHTA, CDR2 FQGNSA, per germline. CDR3 length: 14 amino acids. CDR3 sequence: CASGGRGGDNEQFF. CDR3 sequence (DNA): TGTGCCAGCGGAGGGAGGGGCGGGGACAATGAGCAGTTCTTC.

The chain uses TRBV13 and TRBJ1-2; D call uncertain. The CDR3 consists of 14 residues. Germline CDR1 reads PRHDT; CDR2 reads FYEKMQ (reference sequence). V was cut by 5 bases and J by 5 bases, with 15 bases left in between. The CDR3 nucleotides are TGTGCCAGCAGCACAACGCGAAGGGATTATGGCTACACCTTC. Encoded protein: CASSTTRRDYGYTF.

J is TRBJ1-2 and V is TRBV19, with no clear D. The CDR3 runs 13 residues. Germline CDR1 and CDR2: LNHDA and SQIVND (reference sequence). V lost 6 bases and J lost 2, with 10 bases in between. CDR3 loop: CASRLDGNYGYTF. The CDR3 DNA is TGTGCCAGTAGACTGGACGGAAACTATGGCTACACCTTC.

The genes are TRBV7-2 and TRBJ1-2; the D gene is possibly TRBD1 (5 bases). The V gene lost 5 bases and the J gene lost 5 bases, with 18 bases spanning the gap. Germline V gene lookup returns CDR1 SGHTA and CDR2 FQGNSA. CDR3 length: 15 residues. CDR3 nucleotide sequence: TGTGCCAGCAGCCTACGAACAGGCGCCACGTATGGCTACACCTTC. As protein: CASSLRTGATYGYTF.

This chain connects TRBV9 to TRBJ2-1, with 13 nucleotides matching TRBD2. This CDR3 contains 15 residues. Germline CDR1 is SGDLS and CDR2 is YYNGEE. The trim removed 4 bases at V and 6 bases at J, leaving 4 bases unmatched. This CDR3 reads CASSPGTSGANEQFF. Written as DNA, the CDR3 is TGTGCCAGCAGCCCGGGGACTAGCGGGGCCAATGAGCAGTTCTTC.

J is TRBJ2-7 and V is TRBV20-1; D not resolved. Trimming removed 3 bases from V and 6 bases from J, with 9 bases in between. Germline CDR1 DFQATT, CDR2 SNEGSKA (reference sequence). The CDR3 has 11 amino acids. The CDR3 reads CSARWGFEQYF. The DNA for the CDR3 is TGCAGTGCTAGGTGGGGTTTCGAGCAGTACTTC.

This sequence joins TRBV4-3 and TRBJ1-5; weak D call: TRBD1 (6 bases). The CDR3 length is 13 residues. The V gene lost 3 bases and the J gene lost 6 bases, with 9 bases spanning the gap. Germline CDR1 LGHNA, CDR2 YSLEER. CDR3 residues: CASSQAGAQPQHF. CDR3 DNA: TGCGCCAGCAGCCAGGCAGGGGCTCAGCCCCAGCATTTT.

The chain uses TRBV5-5 and TRBJ2-1; 7 nucleotides line up with TRBD1. V lost 5 bases, J lost 0 bases, and 5 bases stayed unmatched. Germline V gene sequence: CDR1 SGHKS, CDR2 YYEKEE (reference sequence). This CDR3 region has 15 residues. The CDR3: CASRQQGLSYNEQFF. The DNA of the CDR3 is TGTGCCAGCAGGCAACAGGGGCTCTCCTACAATGAGCAGTTCTTC.

This chain joins TRBV7-2 and TRBJ1-1, with D unclear. The germline V gene has CDR1 SGHTA and CDR2 FQGNSA. V shed 2 bases and J shed 1 base, with 8 bases lying between them. This CDR3 has 14 amino acids. CDR3 amino acids: CASSLKNKNTEAFF. The DNA of the CDR3 is TGTGCCAGCAGCTTAAAAAACAAGAACACTGAAGCTTTCTTT.

The chain carries TRBV11-3 and TRBJ1-1; D remains ambiguous. V was trimmed by 3 bases and J by 3 bases, leaving 11 bases between them. CDR1 is SGHNT, CDR2 YENEEA, per germline. The CDR3 contains 14 residues. The CDR3: CASSFRGSDTEAFF. The CDR3 DNA follows: TGTGCCAGCAGCTTTCGGGGTAGTGACACTGAAGCTTTCTTT.

The V gene is TRBV6-2 or TRBV6-3, the J gene TRBJ1-3, with D tentatively TRBD1 (6 bases). This CDR3 has 17 amino acids. Trimming shortened V by 0 bases and J by 2 bases, and 14 bases separated the two germline ends. The germline V gene encodes CDR1 MNHEY and CDR2 SVGEGT. For the CDR3, the DNA is TGTGCCAGCAGTTACTCGACGACGGGGGGCCCTGGAAACACCATATATTTT. It is translated as CASSYSTTGGPGNTIYF.

This clone came up many times. CDR3 in amino acids: CASSYLAGGTYEQYF. Written as DNA, the CDR3 is TGTGCCAGCAGTTATCTAGCGGGGGGTACCTACGAGCAGTACTTC. The rearrangement links TRBV25-1 to TRBJ2-7; TRBD2 matches 11 bases. With 5 bases clipped from V and 2 bases from J, the junction kept 5 bases outside the gene matches. The V gene's germline CDR1 is MGHDK and CDR2 SYGVNS. This CDR3 has 15 amino acids.

The chain couples TRBV15 to TRBJ1-1; no clear D gene. Germline CDR1 LNHNV, CDR2 YYDKDF (reference sequence). V shed 0 bases and J shed 5 bases, with 16 bases lying between them. CDR3 length: 16 residues. CDR3 sequence reads: CATSRDAVARPTEAFF. DNA of the CDR3: TGTGCCACCAGCAGAGATGCCGTGGCCCGGCCGACTGAAGCTTTCTTT.

This clone has a single count. The chain recombines TRBV27 with TRBJ2-6; D unresolved. The germline V and J ends were trimmed by 5 bases and 0 bases, with 14 bases remaining between them. Per the germline V gene, CDR1 is MNHEY and CDR2 is SMNVEV (reference sequence). The CDR3 has 17 amino acids. Here the CDR3 DNA reads TGTGCCAGCAGTCCCCTTGCCCCCAACTCTGGGGCCAACGTCCTGACTTTC. Encoded protein: CASSPLAPNSGANVLTF.

V and J are TRBV12-3 or TRBV12-4 and TRBJ1-5, with a tentative D call TRBD1 (6 bases). This CDR3 contains 13 residues. The germline V and J ends were trimmed by 6 bases and 7 bases, with 13 bases remaining between them. CDR3 nucleotides: TGTGCCAGCAGCCCCGGGACATACCAGCCCCAGCATTTT. The encoded protein is CASSPGTYQPQHF.

The chain joins TRBV5-1 to TRBJ1-1; tentatively, D is TRBD1 (6 bases). This CDR3 has 14 amino acids. Trimming left V 4 bases short and J 4 bases short, with 14 bases between. The germline gives CDR1 SGHRS, CDR2 YFSETQ. This chain's CDR3 is CASSTGFEVTEAFF. In nucleotides, the CDR3 is TGCGCCAGCAGCACAGGGTTTGAGGTCACTGAAGCTTTCTTT.

The gene calls are TRBV7-9 and TRBJ1-1; D is unclear. The CDR3 totals 13 residues. V dropped 6 bases and J dropped 6 bases, with 14 bases sitting between them. Germline assignment: CDR1 SEHNR and CDR2 FQNEAQ (reference sequence). The CDR3 coding sequence is TGTGCCAGCAGTGGTCGGAGGAGCGCTGAAGCTTTCTTT. This sequence encodes CASSGRRSAEAFF. The whole variable domain, remainder taken from reference TRBV7-9 and TRBJ1-1, is DTGVSQNPRHKITKRGQNVTFRCDPISEHNRLYWYRQTLGQGPEFLTYFQNEAQLEKSRLLSDRFSAERPKGSFSTLEIQRTEQGDSAMYLCASSGRRSAEAFFGQGTRLTVV.